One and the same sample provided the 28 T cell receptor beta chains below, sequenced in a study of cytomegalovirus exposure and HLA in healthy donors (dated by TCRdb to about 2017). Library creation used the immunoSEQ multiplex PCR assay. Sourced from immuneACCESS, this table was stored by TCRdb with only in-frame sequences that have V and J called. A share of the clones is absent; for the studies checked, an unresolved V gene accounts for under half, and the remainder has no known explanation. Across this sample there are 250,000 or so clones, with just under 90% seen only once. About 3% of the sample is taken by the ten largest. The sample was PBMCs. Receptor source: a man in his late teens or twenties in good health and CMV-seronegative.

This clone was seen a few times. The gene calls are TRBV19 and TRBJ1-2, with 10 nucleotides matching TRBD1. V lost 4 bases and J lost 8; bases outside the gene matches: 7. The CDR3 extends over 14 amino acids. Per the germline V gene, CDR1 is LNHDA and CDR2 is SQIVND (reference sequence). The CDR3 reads CASSNDRGRVGYTF. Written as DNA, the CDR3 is TGTGCCAGTAGTAATGACAGGGGGCGAGTCGGCTACACCTTC.

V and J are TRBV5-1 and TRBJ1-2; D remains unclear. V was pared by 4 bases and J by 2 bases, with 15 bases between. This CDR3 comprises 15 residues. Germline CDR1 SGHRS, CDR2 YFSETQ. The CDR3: CASSPIGGINYGYTF. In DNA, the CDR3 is TGCGCCAGCAGCCCGATAGGCGGGATCAACTATGGCTACACCTTC.

The CDR3 DNA sequence: TGTGCCAGCAGCGAGGGGGCTAGCGCGGAAGAGACCCAGTACTTC. Encoded protein: CASSEGASAEETQYF. J is TRBJ2-5 and V is TRBV9; possibly TRBD1 for D (7 bases). There are 15 residues in the CDR3. V lost 3 bases, J lost 3 bases, and 15 bases lay in between. Per the germline V gene, CDR1 is SGDLS and CDR2 is YYNGEE.

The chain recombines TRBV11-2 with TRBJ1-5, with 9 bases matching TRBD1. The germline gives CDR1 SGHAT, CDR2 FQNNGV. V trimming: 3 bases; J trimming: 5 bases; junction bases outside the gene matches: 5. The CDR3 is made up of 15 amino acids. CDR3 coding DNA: TGTGCCAGCAGCTTGACCGGGACAGGGTATCAGCCCCAGCATTTT. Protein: CASSLTGTGYQPQHF.

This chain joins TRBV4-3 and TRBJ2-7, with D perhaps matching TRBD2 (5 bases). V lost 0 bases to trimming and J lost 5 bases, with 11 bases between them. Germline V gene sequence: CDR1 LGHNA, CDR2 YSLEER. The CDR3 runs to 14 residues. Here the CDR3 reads CASSQESSWDEQYF. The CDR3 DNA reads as TGCGCCAGCAGCCAAGAGTCTAGCTGGGACGAGCAGTACTTC.

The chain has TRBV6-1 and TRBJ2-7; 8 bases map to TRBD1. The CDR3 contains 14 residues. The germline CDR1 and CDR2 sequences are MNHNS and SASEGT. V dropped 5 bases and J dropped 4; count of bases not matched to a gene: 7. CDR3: CASSLGTGPYEQYF. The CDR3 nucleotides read TGTGCCAGCAGTTTGGGGACAGGCCCGTACGAGCAGTACTTC.

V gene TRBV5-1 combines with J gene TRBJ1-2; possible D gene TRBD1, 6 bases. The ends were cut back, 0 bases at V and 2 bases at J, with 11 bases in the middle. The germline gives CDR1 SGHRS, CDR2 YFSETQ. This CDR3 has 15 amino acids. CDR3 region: CASSLAETGNYGYTF. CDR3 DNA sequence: TGCGCCAGCAGCTTGGCCGAGACAGGCAACTATGGCTACACCTTC.

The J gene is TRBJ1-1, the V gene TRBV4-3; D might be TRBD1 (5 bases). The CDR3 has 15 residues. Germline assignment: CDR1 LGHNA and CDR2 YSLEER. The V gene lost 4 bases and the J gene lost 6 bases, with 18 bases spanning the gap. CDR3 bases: TGCGCCAGCAGCCGAAAACTCGGGGGTATTTCTGAAGCTTTCTTT. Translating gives CASSRKLGGISEAFF.

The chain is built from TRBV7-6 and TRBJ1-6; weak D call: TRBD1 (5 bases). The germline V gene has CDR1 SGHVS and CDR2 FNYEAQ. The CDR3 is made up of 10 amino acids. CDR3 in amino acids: CPWGDSPLHF. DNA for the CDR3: TGTCCCTGGGGGGATTCACCCCTCCACTTT.

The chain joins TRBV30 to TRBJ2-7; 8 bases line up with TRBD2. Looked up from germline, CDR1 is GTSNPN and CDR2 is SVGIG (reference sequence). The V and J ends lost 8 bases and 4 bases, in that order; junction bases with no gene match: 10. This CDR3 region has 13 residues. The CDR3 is CALEKRESYEQYF. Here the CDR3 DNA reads TGTGCCCTTGAGAAGCGGGAGTCGTACGAGCAGTACTTC. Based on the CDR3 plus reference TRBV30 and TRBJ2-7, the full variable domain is SQTIHQWPATLVQPVGSPLSLECTVEGTSNPNLYWYRQAAGRGLQLLFYSVGIGQISSEVPQNLSASRPQDRQFILSSKKLLLSDSGFYLCALEKRESYEQYFGPGTRLTVT.

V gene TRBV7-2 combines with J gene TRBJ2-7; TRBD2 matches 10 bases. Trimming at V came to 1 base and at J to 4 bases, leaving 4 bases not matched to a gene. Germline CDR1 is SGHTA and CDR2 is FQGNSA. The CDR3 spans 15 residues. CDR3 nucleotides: TGTGCCAGCAGCTTAGGTACTAGCGGGGAGTACGAGCAGTACTTC. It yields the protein CASSLGTSGEYEQYF.

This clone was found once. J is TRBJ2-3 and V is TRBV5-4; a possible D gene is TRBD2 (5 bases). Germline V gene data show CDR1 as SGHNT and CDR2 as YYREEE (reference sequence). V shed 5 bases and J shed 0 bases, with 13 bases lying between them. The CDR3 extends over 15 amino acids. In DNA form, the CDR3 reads TGTGCCAGCAGGAGCGGAGGTTTAAGCACAGATACGCAGTATTTT. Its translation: CASRSGGLSTDTQYF.

The chain's CDR3 is CASSELAGGHTQYF. The CDR3 DNA reads as TGTGCCAGCAGTGAACTAGCGGGGGGCCACACGCAGTATTTT. The chain links TRBV6-4 to TRBJ2-3, with 12 positions matching TRBD2. CDR1 and CDR2 (germline): MRHNA, SNTAGT. The V gene end was trimmed by 3 bases and the J gene end by 9 bases; junction bases not matched to a gene: 4. The CDR3 runs 14 residues.

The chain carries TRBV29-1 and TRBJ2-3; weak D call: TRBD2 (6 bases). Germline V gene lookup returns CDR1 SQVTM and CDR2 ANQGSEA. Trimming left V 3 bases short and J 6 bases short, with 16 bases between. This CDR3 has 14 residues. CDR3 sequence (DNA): TGCAGCGTTGATGGTCCGGGAGTCGGCGATACGCAGTATTTT. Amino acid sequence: CSVDGPGVGDTQYF.

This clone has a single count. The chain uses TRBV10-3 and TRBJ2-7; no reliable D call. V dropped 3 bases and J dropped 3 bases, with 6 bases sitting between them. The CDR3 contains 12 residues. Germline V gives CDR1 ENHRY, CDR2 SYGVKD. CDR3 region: CAISELVYEQYF. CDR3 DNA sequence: TGTGCCATCAGTGAACTCGTCTACGAGCAGTACTTC.

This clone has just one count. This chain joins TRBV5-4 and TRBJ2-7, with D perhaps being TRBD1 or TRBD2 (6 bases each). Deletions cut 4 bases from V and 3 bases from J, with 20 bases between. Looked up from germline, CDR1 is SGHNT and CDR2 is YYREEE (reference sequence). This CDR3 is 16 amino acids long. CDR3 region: CASSLGGGMVFYEQYF. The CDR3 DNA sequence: TGTGCCAGCAGCCTGGGGGGCGGGATGGTGTTCTACGAGCAGTACTTC.

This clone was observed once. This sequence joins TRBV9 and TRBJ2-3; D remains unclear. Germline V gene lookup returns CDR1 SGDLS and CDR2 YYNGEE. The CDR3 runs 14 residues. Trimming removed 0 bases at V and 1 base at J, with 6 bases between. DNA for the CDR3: TGTGCCAGCAGCGTAGTATCCGGCACAGATACGCAGTATTTT. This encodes CASSVVSGTDTQYF.

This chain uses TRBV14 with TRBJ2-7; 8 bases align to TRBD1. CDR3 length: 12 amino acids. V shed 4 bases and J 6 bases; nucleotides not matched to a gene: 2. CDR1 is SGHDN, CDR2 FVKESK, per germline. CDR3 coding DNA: TGTGCCAGCAGCCCAGGGGGCTTCGAGCAGTACTTC. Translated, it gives CASSPGGFEQYF.

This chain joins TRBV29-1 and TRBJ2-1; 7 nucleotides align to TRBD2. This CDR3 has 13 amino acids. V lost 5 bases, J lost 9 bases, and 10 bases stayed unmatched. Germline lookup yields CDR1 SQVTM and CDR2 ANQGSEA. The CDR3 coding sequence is TGCAGCGTTAGGTCTAGCGGTTTAGGTGAGCAGTTCTTC. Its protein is CSVRSSGLGEQFF.

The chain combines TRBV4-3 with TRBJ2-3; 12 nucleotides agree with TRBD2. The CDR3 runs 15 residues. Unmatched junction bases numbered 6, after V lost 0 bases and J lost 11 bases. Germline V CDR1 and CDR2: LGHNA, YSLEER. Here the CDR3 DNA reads TGCGCCAGCAGCCAAGATGGCGCTAGCGGGAGGGTGCAGTATTTT. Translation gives CASSQDGASGRVQYF.

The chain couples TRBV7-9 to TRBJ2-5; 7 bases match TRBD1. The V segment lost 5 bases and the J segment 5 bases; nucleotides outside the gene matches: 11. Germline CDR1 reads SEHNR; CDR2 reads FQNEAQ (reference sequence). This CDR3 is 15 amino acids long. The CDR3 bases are TGTGCCAGCAGCACAGACAGGGCTTGGTTTGAGACCCAGTACTTC. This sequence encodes CASSTDRAWFETQYF.

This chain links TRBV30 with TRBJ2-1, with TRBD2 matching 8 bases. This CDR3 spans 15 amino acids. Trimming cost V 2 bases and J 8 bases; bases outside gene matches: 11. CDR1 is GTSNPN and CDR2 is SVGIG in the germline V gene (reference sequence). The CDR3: CAWSTGTRMWDEQFF. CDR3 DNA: TGTGCCTGGAGTACGGGGACTAGAATGTGGGATGAGCAGTTCTTC. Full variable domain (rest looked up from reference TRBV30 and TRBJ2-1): SQTIHQWPATLVQPVGSPLSLECTVEGTSNPNLYWYRQAAGRGLQLLFYSVGIGQISSEVPQNLSASRPQDRQFILSSKKLLLSDSGFYLCAWSTGTRMWDEQFFGPGTRLTVL.

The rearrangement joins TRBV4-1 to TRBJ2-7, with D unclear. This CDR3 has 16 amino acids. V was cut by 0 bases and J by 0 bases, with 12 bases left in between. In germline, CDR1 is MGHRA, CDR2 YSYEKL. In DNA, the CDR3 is TGCGCCAGCAGCCAAGATCCTGGGCTGATCTCCTACGAGCAGTACTTC. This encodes CASSQDPGLISYEQYF.

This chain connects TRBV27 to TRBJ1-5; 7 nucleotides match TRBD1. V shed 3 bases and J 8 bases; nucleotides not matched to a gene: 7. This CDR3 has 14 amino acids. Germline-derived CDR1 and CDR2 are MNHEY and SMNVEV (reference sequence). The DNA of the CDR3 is TGTGCCAGCAGTTTGGGACAGCAGATAAAGCCCCAGCATTTT. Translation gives CASSLGQQIKPQHF.

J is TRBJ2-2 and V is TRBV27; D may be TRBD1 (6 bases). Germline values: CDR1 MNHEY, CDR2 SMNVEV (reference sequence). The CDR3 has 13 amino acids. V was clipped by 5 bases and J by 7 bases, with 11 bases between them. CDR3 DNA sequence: TGTGCCAGCAGTCTACAGGGTTACGGGGAGCTGTTTTTT. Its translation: CASSLQGYGELFF.

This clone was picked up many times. This CDR3 reads CASSLLPSGGEQYF. CDR3 nucleotides: TGTGCCAGCAGCTTATTACCCTCCGGGGGGGAGCAGTACTTC. The chain employs TRBV11-3 and TRBJ2-7; TRBD2 aligns across 7 bases. V lost 2 bases and J lost 7; bases outside the gene matches: 8. The CDR3 has 14 residues. Germline V gene sequence: CDR1 SGHNT, CDR2 YENEEA.

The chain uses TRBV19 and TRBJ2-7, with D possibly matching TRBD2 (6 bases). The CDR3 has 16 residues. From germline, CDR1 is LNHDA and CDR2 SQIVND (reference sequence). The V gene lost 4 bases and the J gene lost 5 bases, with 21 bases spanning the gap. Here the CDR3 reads CASSKPPLGGIDEQYF. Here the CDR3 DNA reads TGTGCCAGTAGTAAGCCCCCCCTTGGGGGGATAGACGAGCAGTACTTC.

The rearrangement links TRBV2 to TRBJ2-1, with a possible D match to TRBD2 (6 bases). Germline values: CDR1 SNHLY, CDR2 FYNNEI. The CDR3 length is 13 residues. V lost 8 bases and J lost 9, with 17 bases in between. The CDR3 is CASRDFAPPEQFF. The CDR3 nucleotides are TGTGCCAGCCGGGACTTCGCGCCCCCTGAGCAGTTCTTC.